This TCR beta chain originates from a study of T cell responses to AZD1222 COVID-19 vaccine listed by TCRdb under 2021. Some background on the complete study: AZD1222 recipients given second doses at about 4 weeks or at about 12 weeks were pooled, since spike-specific TCR depth and breadth were not found to differ between the two schedules. TCR sequencing covered roughly 230 trial participants: 200 to 220 given two doses of AZD1222 and 26 given two doses of MenACWY control vaccine. Trial participants were enrolled into age subgroups of 18-55, 56-69 and 70-plus years, which contained about 150, 27 and 61 TCR-sequenced participants, respectively. The paper as a whole reports these results and caveats: A significant rise in spike-specific TCR breadth and depth was observed after two AZD1222 doses relative to day 0 and relative to MenACWY recipients. Participants were mostly white British, with more females than males. The authors suggested clonal diversity may have been underestimated. CD4 TCRs associated with the vaccine covered the entire spike protein, and the dominant responses were in regions 160-218 and 743-854. Because no day 14 peak-response samples were available, the repertoires could be characterized only after the peak T cell response. Reportedly, almost half of the unique spike-specific TCRs recognized epitopes lying outside the regions that are mutated in the B.1.351 and B.1.1.7 variants. The 56-69-year group was small, and its depth increase did not reach significance, likely because of low power. Conclusions about previously exposed vaccinees are limited, since just six AZD1222 recipients were seropositive for SARS-CoV-2 at baseline.

In light of the paper, this sample's time point label describes: baseline before first vaccination. Vaccinee samples came from UK trials COV001 and COV002, including a single-blind randomized controlled phase 2/3 trial of AZD1222 (ChAdOx1 nCoV-19) in healthy adults. For TCRbeta chain sequencing, PBMC samples from trial participants were taken at day 0 and at day 28 after the second dose. As regards this clone: The antigen it binds to is not known. No base-level quality is on record; no much larger clone is a single base apart.

The CDR3 regions of human TCRbeta chains were analyzed by immunosequencing. On the authors' methods: Repertoire TCRs were checked for matches against a reference library of SARS-CoV-2-specific TCRs that had been generated using the MIRA antigen-specificity platform. Breadth was defined as the fraction of unique TCRs that were SARS-CoV-2-associated. Depth was defined as the fraction of total T cells that were SARS-CoV-2-associated. Each spike-specific TCR was assigned to its reactive spike region and to a CD4 or CD8 class using the MIRA data. Log10-transformed breadth and depth values were compared by one-way ANOVA with Sidak's multiple comparisons tests. TCRdb re-hosts the immuneACCESS table, in-frame sequences only. Its copies lack some clones; in the studies checked, an unresolved V gene accounts for under half of them, and the cause for the rest is not known. Clone size and V and J calls were adopted from that table, with D and trimming inferred from the DNA. The sample table lists around 100,000 clones, 88% of them with a count of one. The top ten constitute about 1.8% of the sample.

The cysteine opens and the phenylalanine closes a CDR3 of 15 amino acids. Only the CDR3 part of the read is kept: 45 bases, read in frame from the first base. V lost 6 bases and J lost 0 bases, and the count of bases not matched to a germline gene is 8. The germline V gene provides CDR1 MNHEY and CDR2 SVGAGI. The receptor's source is an adult in good health. Recombination joined TRBV6-5 with TRBJ2-7; TRBD1 matches 7 bases in the middle. Here the sequenced sample was peripheral blood, taken on day 0 of AZD1222 vaccination. The CDR3 sequence is CASSRDRASSYEQYF. The DNA is as follows: TGTGCCAGCAGCCGCGACAGGGCTAGCTCCTACGAGCAGTACTTC.